This T cell receptor (beta chain) came from a study of T cell responses to AZD1222 COVID-19 vaccine (dated by TCRdb to the early 2020s). Looking at the study overall: A total of 233 trial participants underwent TCR sequencing, of whom nearly 210 had received two doses of AZD1222 and roughly 26 had received two doses of the MenACWY control vaccine. Enrollment into the trials was organized by age into subgroups of 18-55, 56-69 and 70-plus years, and those subgroups contained roughly 160, 29 and 62 TCR-sequenced participants, respectively. Overall study outcomes, separate from this receptor: Participants were mostly white British, with more females than males. The authors suggested clonal diversity may have been underestimated. Only a handful of AZD1222 recipients were SARS-CoV-2 seropositive at baseline, limiting conclusions about previously exposed vaccinees. CD4 TCRs associated with the vaccine covered the entire spike protein, and the dominant responses were in regions 160-218 and 743-854. No day 14 peak-response samples were available, so repertoires were characterized only after the peak T cell response. Nearly half of unique spike-specific TCRs reportedly recognized epitopes outside regions mutated in the B.1.351 and B.1.1.7 variants. After two AZD1222 doses, both the breadth and the depth of spike-specific TCRs were significantly higher than at day 0 and than in MenACWY recipients. The 56-69-year group was small, and its depth increase did not reach significance, likely because of low power.

In light of the paper, this sample's time point label describes: about 28 days (+/-7) after the second vaccine dose. AZD1222 recipients whose second dose came at about 4 weeks and those whose second dose came at about 12 weeks were combined into one group, since spike-specific TCR depth and breadth did not differ between the two schedules. Vaccinee samples came from UK trials COV001 and COV002, including a single-blind randomized controlled phase 2/3 trial of AZD1222 (ChAdOx1 nCoV-19) in healthy adults. For TCRbeta chain sequencing, PBMC samples were collected from trial participants at day 0 and at day 28 after the second dose. Remarks on this clone: No antigen is known for it. No base qualities exist here, and no much larger clone lies one base off it.

The CDR3 regions of human TCRbeta chains were analyzed by immunosequencing. For the original study's pipeline: Repertoire TCRs were matched against a reference library of SARS-CoV-2-specific TCRs generated with the MIRA antigen-specificity platform. Breadth was defined as the fraction of unique TCRs that were SARS-CoV-2-associated, and depth was defined as the fraction of total T cells that were SARS-CoV-2-associated. Each spike-specific TCR was assigned to its reactive spike region and to a CD4 or CD8 class using the MIRA data. Log10-transformed breadth and depth values were compared by one-way ANOVA with Sidak's multiple comparisons tests. As stored in TCRdb, this immuneACCESS dataset retains in-frame rearrangements with V and J assigned. A fraction of the clones does not appear; measured against another copy, unresolved V genes explain less than half of the discrepancy, and the remainder lacks a known reason. V and J calls and clone size follow that table, whereas D and trimming were derived from the DNA. The sample table contains under 90,000 clones; only one count was recorded for 80% to 90% of them. The ten biggest clones cover 10% of the sample.

CDR1 LGHDT and CDR2 YNNKEL are derived from the germline V gene (reference sequence). The CDR3, cysteine through phenylalanine, is 15 amino acids long. Left in the record is the CDR3 DNA by itself, 45 bases read in frame from the first base. The V and J ends are trimmed by 4 bases and 0 bases, leaving 13 bases between them. This receptor was identified in an adult who received the AZD1222 COVID-19 vaccine. This chain is built from TRBV3-1 (or the pseudogene TRBV3-2) and TRBJ2-7; the D gene is perhaps TRBD2, on 6 matching bases. The sequencing used peripheral blood, collected 28 days after the second AZD1222 dose. CDR3 reads: CASSPQPEGSYEQYF. DNA sequence: TGTGCCAGCAGCCCCCAACCGGAGGGCTCCTACGAGCAGTACTTC.